This T cell receptor beta chain was retrieved from a study of blood T cell repertoires in COVID-19. On the study more broadly: T cells, B-cell-depleted T cells, or PBMCs provided the cDNA or gDNA that served as material.

Trimming took off 4 bases at V and 0 bases at J, with 19 bases between the two ends. The germline V gene encodes CDR1 SGHDN and CDR2 FVKESK. The length of the CDR3 is 18 residues. Per the authors' pipeline: Nucleated cell counts were estimated from reference gene primer amplification. Only in-frame clones appear in the TCRdb table, and some are missing; sequencing was by immunoSEQ multiplex PCR. That table is the source of V, J and clone size, and D and trimming were worked out from the DNA. Seen here are about 53,000 clones, approximately 80% observed once, and the top ten hold less than 3%. Sample: peripheral blood. The gene calls are TRBV14 and TRBJ2-1; D might be TRBD1 (8 bases). The receptor was derived from an older woman with acute or convalescent COVID-19. The CDR3 spells CASSLGQGGPSSYNEQFF. The CDR3 coding sequence is TGTGCCAGCAGCCTCGGACAGGGAGGGCCGAGCTCCTACAATGAGCAGTTCTTC.